These T cell receptor beta chains were read from a single sample in a study of cytomegalovirus exposure and HLA in healthy donors. Clones were read by immunoSEQ multiplex PCR, and TCRdb kept only the in-frame ones, dropping some. The sample has around 67,000 clones, about 80% seen once. Sample: PBMCs. Source of these receptors: a young man in good health and CMV-seropositive. Each CDR3 is given with its conserved first and last residue. A D gene is named only where the DNA matches it firmly. Size is omitted from some rows. Given values are once, few, many or a class for expanded clones.

j_call,cdr3_length,clone_size,v_call,d_call,cdr3_aa,cdr3_nt
TRBJ2-7,14,few,TRBV6-5,TRBD1,CAIDDGTGGREQYF,TGTGCCATCGACGACGGGACAGGGGGCCGCGAGCAGTACTTC
TRBJ1-1,13,few,TRBV30,TRBD1,CAWGQTGYTEAFF,TGTGCCTGGGGCCAGACAGGGTACACTGAAGCTTTCTTT
TRBJ2-7,11,few,TRBV2,-,CASSVGSEQYF,TGTGCCAGCAGTGTAGGGAGCGAGCAGTACTTC
TRBJ2-3,14,-,TRBV10-3,-,CAISDRLPTDTQYF,TGTGCCATCAGTGACCGACTCCCAACAGATACGCAGTATTTT
TRBJ2-7,13,-,TRBV25-1,-,CASSEQGSYEQYF,TGTGCCAGCAGTGAACAGGGCTCCTACGAGCAGTACTTC
TRBJ2-7,14,-,TRBV25-1,-,CASSELGSGYEQYF,TGTGCCAGCAGTGAATTGGGTAGCGGCTACGAGCAGTACTTC
TRBJ2-7,17,-,TRBV5-8,TRBD2,CASRGLAGSRDPYEQYF,TGTGCCAGCAGGGGACTAGCGGGCTCTCGAGACCCCTACGAGCAGTACTTC
TRBJ1-1,15,-,TRBV29-1,-,CSVEYRARRGTEAFF,TGCAGCGTTGAATATCGCGCCAGACGGGGGACTGAAGCTTTCTTT
TRBJ2-5,15,-,TRBV6-5,TRBD2,CASSYSAGAQETQYF,TGTGCCAGCAGTTACTCAGCGGGGGCACAAGAGACCCAGTACTTC
TRBJ2-1,14,few,TRBV5-6,-,CASSTPRLVDEQFF,TGTGCCAGCAGCACCCCGAGACTAGTCGATGAGCAGTTCTTC
TRBJ2-5,14,-,TRBV4-1,-,CASSQNSPQETQYF,TGCGCCAGCAGCCAAAACAGCCCCCAAGAGACCCAGTACTTC
TRBJ1-2,16,-,TRBV5-4,-,CASSEGGTRESYGYTF,TGTGCCAGCAGCGAGGGCGGGACCAGGGAGTCCTATGGCTACACCTTC
TRBJ1-1,13,-,TRBV29-1,-,CSVERQMNTEAFF,TGCAGCGTTGAACGACAGATGAACACTGAAGCTTTCTTT
TRBJ2-3,16,-,TRBV5-8,TRBD2,CASSLDLAGAADTQYF,TGTGCCAGCAGCTTGGACTTAGCGGGAGCGGCAGATACGCAGTATTTT
TRBJ1-1,14,-,TRBV30,-,CAWRGEPMNTEAFF,TGTGCCTGGAGAGGAGAACCGATGAACACTGAAGCTTTCTTT